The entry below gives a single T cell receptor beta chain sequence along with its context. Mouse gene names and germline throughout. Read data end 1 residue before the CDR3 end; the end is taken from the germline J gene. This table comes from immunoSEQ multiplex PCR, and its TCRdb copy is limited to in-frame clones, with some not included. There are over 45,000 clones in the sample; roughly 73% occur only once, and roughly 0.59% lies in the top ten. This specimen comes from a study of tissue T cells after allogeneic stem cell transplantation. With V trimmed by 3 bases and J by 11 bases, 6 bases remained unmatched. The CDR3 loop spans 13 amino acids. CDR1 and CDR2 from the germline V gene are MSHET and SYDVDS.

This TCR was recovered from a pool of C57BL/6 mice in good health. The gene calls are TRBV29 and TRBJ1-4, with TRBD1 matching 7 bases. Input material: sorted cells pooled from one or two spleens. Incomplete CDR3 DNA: TGTGCTAGCAGTTTCCAGACAGGGTGGAGATTATTT. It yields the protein CASSFQTGWRLF. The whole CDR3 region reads CASSFQTGWRLFF. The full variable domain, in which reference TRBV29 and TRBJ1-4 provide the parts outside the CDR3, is DMKVTQMPRYLIKRMGENVLLECGQDMSHETMYWYRQDPGLGLQLIYISYDVDSNSEGDIPKGYRVSRKKREHFSLILDSAKTNQTSVYFCASSFQTGWRLFFGHGTKLSVL.